Presented here are 31 T cell receptor beta chains from one specimen sequenced in a study of blood T cell repertoires in COVID-19. Using immunoSEQ multiplex PCR, the repertoire was profiled, and TCRdb retains in-frame clones only, with some absent. Counted here are 350,000 to 450,000 clones, about 88% occurring once; the ten biggest clones make up around 7.5%. The sequenced sample consisted of peripheral blood. These receptors originate from a woman aged 55-70 years with COVID-19, enrolled during active disease.

This clone appeared a single time. This sequence joins TRBV5-1 and TRBJ1-3, with 10 bases fitting TRBD1. Germline lookup yields CDR1 SGHRS and CDR2 YFSETQ. V lost 4 bases, J lost 2 bases, and 6 bases stayed unmatched. This CDR3 is built from 16 residues. The CDR3 nucleotides read TGCGCCAGCAGCAGAGACAGGGGGCTCACTGGAAACACCATATATTTT. Its protein product is CASSRDRGLTGNTIYF.

This chain joins TRBV5-4 and TRBJ2-1; TRBD2 agrees at 7 bases. The length of the CDR3 is 15 residues. CDR1 and CDR2 from the germline V gene are SGHNT and YYREEE (reference sequence). With V trimmed by 0 bases and J by 0 bases, 0 bases remained unmatched. The CDR3 DNA reads as TGTGCCAGCAGCTTGGGCGGGAGCTCCTACAATGAGCAGTTCTTC. It codes for CASSLGGSSYNEQFF. The variable domain in full, with the rest retrieved from reference TRBV5-4 and TRBJ2-1, is ETGVTQSPTHLIKTRGQQVTLRCSSQSGHNTVSWYQQALGQGPQFIFQYYREEENGRGNFPPRFSGLQFPNYSSELNVNALELDDSALYLCASSLGGSSYNEQFFGPGTRLTVL.

The chain joins TRBV14 to TRBJ2-7; 7 bases are a match to TRBD1. Germline V gives CDR1 SGHDN, CDR2 FVKESK. The CDR3 is 12 amino acids. With V trimmed by 4 bases and J by 9 bases, 6 bases remained unmatched. CDR3 sequence (DNA): TGTGCCAGCAGCCCTGGGACAGCCGCGCAGTACTTC. Translation gives CASSPGTAAQYF.

The chain couples TRBV30 to TRBJ2-4; D remains unclear. Germline V gene data show CDR1 as GTSNPN and CDR2 as SVGIG (reference sequence). The CDR3 loop spans 12 amino acids. Trimming removed 4 bases at V and 5 bases at J, with 9 bases between. CDR3 residues: CAWNANQNIQYF. The CDR3 bases are TGTGCCTGGAATGCGAACCAAAACATTCAGTACTTC.

V and J are TRBV27 and TRBJ1-1; D gene ambiguous. Germline CDR1 and CDR2: MNHEY and SMNVEV (reference sequence). Trimming took 3 bases from V and 0 from J, leaving 5 bases between them. This CDR3 is 13 amino acids long. The CDR3 nucleotides are TGTGCCAGCAGTTTTTATCTGAACACTGAAGCTTTCTTT. Amino acids: CASSFYLNTEAFF.

This chain connects TRBV5-4 to TRBJ2-1; D not certain. Trimming removed 0 bases at V and 10 bases at J, with 8 bases between. Germline CDR1 and CDR2: SGHNT and YYREEE (reference sequence). The length of the CDR3 is 12 residues. CDR3 in DNA: TGTGCCAGCAGCTTGGTCCACACGGAGCAGTTCTTC. This sequence encodes CASSLVHTEQFF.

The chain employs TRBV29-1 and TRBJ2-5; no reliable D call. The germline V gene has CDR1 SQVTM and CDR2 ANQGSEA. The germline V and J ends were trimmed by 0 bases and 3 bases, with 11 bases remaining between them. There are 14 residues in the CDR3. CDR3 amino acids: CSVEESGLEETQYF. The CDR3 nucleotides are TGCAGCGTTGAAGAGTCTGGGCTCGAAGAGACCCAGTACTTC.

The chain carries TRBV9 and TRBJ2-3, with 7 positions matching TRBD2. With V trimmed by 0 bases and J by 6 bases, 10 bases remained unmatched. Germline assignment: CDR1 SGDLS and CDR2 YYNGEE. This CDR3 is built from 16 residues. CDR3 nucleotide sequence: TGTGCCAGCAGCGTAGATACGGGGGGTGCCCGCGATACGCAGTATTTT. It codes for CASSVDTGGARDTQYF.

V usage is TRBV11-2 and J usage is TRBJ1-1; TRBD1 agrees at 8 bases. Losses at the gene ends were 6 bases for V and 4 bases for J; bases not matched to a gene: 4. The germline gives CDR1 SGHAT, CDR2 FQNNGV. This CDR3 has 13 amino acids. CDR3 DNA: TGTGCCAGCAGTTTAACAGGGGGCACTGAAGCTTTCTTT. This gives the protein CASSLTGGTEAFF.

This clone was detected only once. The chain employs TRBV9 and TRBJ2-1; 10 bases are shared with TRBD2. Trimming at V came to 4 bases and at J to 8 bases, leaving 6 bases not matched to a gene. The germline CDR1 and CDR2 sequences are SGDLS and YYNGEE. The CDR3 is made up of 14 amino acids. In DNA, the CDR3 is TGTGCCAGCAGCCCAAGCGGGGGGGGCGATGAGCAGTTCTTC. Translated: CASSPSGGGDEQFF.

The chain couples TRBV6-5 to TRBJ2-1, with no clear D. CDR1 and CDR2 (germline): MNHEY, SVGAGI. The CDR3 extends over 12 amino acids. V lost 6 bases and J 5 bases, leaving 8 bases between the germline ends. The CDR3 region is CASRQPDNEQFF. CDR3 in DNA: TGTGCCAGCAGACAGCCAGACAATGAGCAGTTCTTC.

This chain connects TRBV9 to TRBJ2-3; D possibly corresponds to TRBD2 (5 bases). Looked up from germline, CDR1 is SGDLS and CDR2 is YYNGEE. This CDR3 is built from 9 residues. Trimming removed 4 bases from V and 15 bases from J, with 9 bases in between. This chain's CDR3 is CASSHRGYF. CDR3 in DNA: TGTGCCAGCAGCCACCGGGGATATTTT.

The rearrangement links TRBV5-3 to TRBJ1-2; no clear D. Being an ORF, TRBV5-3 has a function that is uncertain. Trimming cost V 10 bases and J 3 bases, with 25 bases left between them. The CDR3 has 16 amino acids. CDR3 protein: CAGYRWAALMDYGYTF. DNA for the CDR3: TGTGCCGGGTATCGTTGGGCAGCTTTAATGGACTATGGCTACACCTTC.

V gene TRBV15 combines with J gene TRBJ2-7; TRBD1 might be the D (5 bases). The CDR3 contains 14 residues. V was shortened by 1 base and J by 2 bases, with 9 bases between the two germline ends. The V gene's germline CDR1 is LNHNV and CDR2 YYDKDF (reference sequence). CDR3: CATSRATATYEQYF. CDR3 nucleotides: TGTGCCACCAGCAGAGCGACAGCCACCTACGAGCAGTACTTC.

As to this clone: One end of the junction fails to match germline, which may point to a read error. This rearrangement joins TRBV10-3 to TRBJ1-5; TRBD1 agrees at 8 bases. The CDR3 consists of 11 residues. Germline V CDR1 and CDR2: ENHRY, SYGVKD. As DNA, the CDR3 is TGTGCCATCAGTGACGGGACAGGATACTATTTT. Protein product: CAISDGTGYYF.

The chain has TRBV9 and TRBJ2-1; 10 bases fit TRBD2. The CDR3 covers 18 residues. CDR1 is SGDLS, CDR2 YYNGEE, per germline. The junction had 14 bases not matched to a gene; V was cut back by 4 bases and J by 4 bases. CDR3 loop: CASSTGTSGLAVYNEQFF. In DNA, the CDR3 is TGTGCCAGCAGCACGGGGACAAGCGGACTAGCGGTGTACAATGAGCAGTTCTTC.

The chain is built from TRBV7-2 and TRBJ1-2; perhaps TRBD1 as D (5 bases). This CDR3 is built from 15 residues. V lost 3 bases and J lost 3, with 14 bases in between. CDR1 and CDR2 from the germline V gene are SGHTA and FQGNSA. The CDR3 coding sequence is TGTGCCAGCAGCTTTGGGGGGAGGGAGCACTATGGCTACACCTTC. Its translation: CASSFGGREHYGYTF.

Written as DNA, the CDR3 is TGTGCCAGCAGTTTCAACTTCTTCACAGATACGCAGTATTTT. It specifies CASSFNFFTDTQYF. V usage is TRBV27 and J usage is TRBJ2-3; D unclear. Looked up from germline, CDR1 is MNHEY and CDR2 is SMNVEV (reference sequence). V was trimmed by 3 bases and J by 2 bases, leaving 9 bases between them. The CDR3 length is 14 residues.

This clone was seen a single time. The rearrangement uses TRBV5-4 and TRBJ1-2; D not certain. The CDR3 runs to 16 residues. The germline V gene has CDR1 SGHNT and CDR2 YYREEE (reference sequence). Trimming took off 0 bases at V and 0 bases at J, with 12 bases between the two ends. This CDR3 reads CASSLGVEPANYGYTF. The CDR3 DNA sequence: TGTGCCAGCAGCTTGGGTGTAGAGCCGGCTAACTATGGCTACACCTTC. The complete variable domain, with remaining parts taken from reference TRBV5-4 and TRBJ1-2, reads ETGVTQSPTHLIKTRGQQVTLRCSSQSGHNTVSWYQQALGQGPQFIFQYYREEENGRGNFPPRFSGLQFPNYSSELNVNALELDDSALYLCASSLGVEPANYGYTFGSGTRLTVV.

V gene TRBV7-2 combines with J gene TRBJ1-5, with 7 positions matching TRBD1. This CDR3 region has 18 residues. CDR1 is SGHTA and CDR2 is FQGNSA in the germline V gene. Losses at the gene ends were 1 base for V and 2 bases for J; bases not matched to a gene: 11. The CDR3 loop is CASSLGGTVWLGNQPQHF. The CDR3 DNA reads TGTGCCAGCAGCTTAGGAGGGACAGTTTGGTTGGGCAATCAGCCCCAGCATTTT.

This clone appeared a few times. The J gene is TRBJ1-5, the V gene TRBV9, with a possible D match to TRBD1 (6 bases). The V and J ends lost 2 bases and 8 bases respectively, with 17 bases between them. Germline V lookup: CDR1 SGDLS, CDR2 YYNGEE. This CDR3 comprises 15 residues. The CDR3 DNA reads as TGTGCCAGCAGCGTTGGGCAGATCAGGGGCGAGCCCCAGCATTTT. Protein: CASSVGQIRGEPQHF.

This clone has a single count. The rearrangement links TRBV10-3 to TRBJ1-5; possible D gene TRBD1, 5 bases. There are 13 residues in the CDR3. The germline gives CDR1 ENHRY, CDR2 SYGVKD. V shed 11 bases and J shed 5 bases, with 16 bases lying between them. The CDR3 reads CAVRTNRDQPQHF. The DNA of the CDR3 is TGTGCCGTACGGACAAACAGAGATCAGCCCCAGCATTTT.

CDR3 amino acids: CAIIPSPSANYGYTF. CDR3 DNA: TGTGCCATCATCCCTTCCCCTTCGGCTAACTATGGCTACACCTTC. This sequence joins TRBV10-3 and TRBJ1-2; D gene unclear. Trimming shortened V by 7 bases and J by 0 bases, and 15 bases separated the two germline ends. The CDR3 loop spans 15 amino acids. CDR1 is ENHRY, CDR2 SYGVKD, per germline.

V and J are TRBV27 and TRBJ1-5, with 7 bases fitting TRBD1. Trimming cost V 4 bases and J 0 bases; bases outside gene matches: 3. This CDR3 has 15 amino acids. CDR1 is MNHEY and CDR2 is SMNVEV in the germline V gene (reference sequence). This CDR3 reads CASSSGQSSNQPQHF. CDR3 in DNA: TGTGCCAGCAGTTCGGGACAGAGTAGCAATCAGCCCCAGCATTTT.

The rearrangement links TRBV5-1 to TRBJ2-3, with D possibly being TRBD1 (6 bases). The CDR3 sequence is 15 residues long. V lost 2 bases to trimming and J lost 0 bases, with 10 bases between them. In germline, CDR1 is SGHRS, CDR2 YFSETQ. CDR3 sequence (DNA): TGCGCCAGCAGCTTCGGACAGATTAGCACAGATACGCAGTATTTT. Its translation is CASSFGQISTDTQYF.

The chain carries TRBV4-2 and TRBJ2-3, with 12 bases lining up with TRBD2. V trimming: 2 bases; J trimming: 5 bases; junction bases outside the gene matches: 5. The CDR3 has 16 amino acids. CDR1 LGHNA and CDR2 YNFKEQ come from the germline V gene. The CDR3 reads CASSQILAGGRDTQYF. In DNA form, the CDR3 reads TGTGCCAGCAGCCAAATACTAGCGGGGGGCCGAGATACGCAGTATTTT.

This chain uses TRBV19 with TRBJ2-2; a weak D match, TRBD1 (6 bases). The CDR3 extends over 14 amino acids. V was cut by 5 bases and J by 4 bases, with 11 bases left in between. Germline values: CDR1 LNHDA, CDR2 SQIVND (reference sequence). The CDR3 region has the DNA TGTGCCAGTAGTCCTCTGGGGGCCACCGGGGAGCTGTTTTTT. The encoded protein is CASSPLGATGELFF.

The gene calls are TRBV18 and TRBJ1-1; D call uncertain. With 7 bases removed from V and 4 bases from J, the gap between germline ends came to 13 bases. This CDR3 is 13 amino acids long. In germline, CDR1 is KGHSH, CDR2 LQKENI. For the CDR3, the DNA is TGTGCCAGCTTCCTGAGGGATAGCACTGAAGCTTTCTTT. Protein: CASFLRDSTEAFF. Full variable domain (rest looked up from reference TRBV18 and TRBJ1-1): NAGVMQNPRHLVRRRGQEARLRCSPMKGHSHVYWYRQLPEEGLKFMVYLQKENIIDESGMPKERFSAEFPKEGPSILRIQQVVRGDSAAYFCASFLRDSTEAFFGQGTRLTVV.

The chain employs TRBV27 and TRBJ2-6; D is unclear. Trimming took 2 bases from V and 0 from J, leaving 14 bases between them. This CDR3 contains 18 residues. Germline values: CDR1 MNHEY, CDR2 SMNVEV (reference sequence). The CDR3: CASSLISARVSGANVLTF. The DNA for the CDR3 is TGTGCCAGCAGTTTAATTTCCGCCCGGGTCTCTGGGGCCAACGTCCTGACTTTC.

The chain combines TRBV6-5 with TRBJ2-7; 7 bases agree with TRBD1. From germline, CDR1 is MNHEY and CDR2 SVGAGI. CDR3 length: 11 residues. The ends lost 7 bases at V and 5 bases at J; junction bases unmatched: 2. The CDR3 nucleotides are TGTGCCAGCAAAACAGGGGACGAGCAGTACTTC. Translated: CASKTGDEQYF.

The chain joins TRBV5-6 to TRBJ2-3, with 16 bases that match TRBD2. V trimming: 4 bases; J trimming: 1 base; junction bases outside the gene matches: 6. The length of the CDR3 is 18 residues. The germline V gene encodes CDR1 SGHDT and CDR2 YYEEEE. The CDR3 loop reads CASSEGLAGGPGTDTQYF. DNA of the CDR3: TGTGCCAGCAGCGAGGGACTAGCGGGGGGGCCTGGCACAGATACGCAGTATTTT.